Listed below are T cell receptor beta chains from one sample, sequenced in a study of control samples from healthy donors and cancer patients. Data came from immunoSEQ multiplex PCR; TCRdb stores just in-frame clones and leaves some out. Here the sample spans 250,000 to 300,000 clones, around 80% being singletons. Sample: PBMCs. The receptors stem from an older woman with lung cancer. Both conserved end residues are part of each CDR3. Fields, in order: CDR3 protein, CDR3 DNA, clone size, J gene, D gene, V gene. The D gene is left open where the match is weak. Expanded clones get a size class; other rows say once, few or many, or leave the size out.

cdr3_aa: CASSAGGSNQPQHF
cdr3_nt: TGTGCCAGCAGCGCAGGGGGAAGCAATCAGCCCCAGCATTTT
clone_size: NA
j_call: TRBJ1-5
d_call: TRBD1
v_call: TRBV28

cdr3_aa: CASSPPFAGYGTEAFF
cdr3_nt: TGTGCCAGCTCACCACCGTTTGCTGGGTATGGCACTGAAGCTTTCTTT
clone_size: NA
j_call: TRBJ1-1
d_call: NA
v_call: TRBV18

cdr3_aa: CATQEIPSETQYF
cdr3_nt: TGCGCCACCCAGGAGATACCCTCGGAGACCCAGTACTTC
clone_size: NA
j_call: TRBJ2-5
d_call: NA
v_call: TRBV5-1

cdr3_aa: CASSPSLDRGHEQYF
cdr3_nt: TGTGCCAGCAGCCCTTCTTTGGACAGGGGCCACGAGCAGTACTTC
clone_size: NA
j_call: TRBJ2-7
d_call: TRBD1
v_call: TRBV5-4

cdr3_aa: CASTSPEDRGNEQYF
cdr3_nt: TGTGCCAGCACCTCCCCCGAGGACAGGGGTAACGAGCAGTACTTC
clone_size: NA
j_call: TRBJ2-7
d_call: TRBD1
v_call: TRBV28

cdr3_aa: CSVVARGTAGELFF
cdr3_nt: TGCAGCGTTGTGGCCAGGGGAACGGCCGGGGAGCTGTTTTTT
clone_size: few
j_call: TRBJ2-2
d_call: NA
v_call: TRBV29-1

cdr3_aa: CASSPRGERNQPQHF
cdr3_nt: TGTGCCAGCAGCCCCCGCGGAGAGCGCAATCAGCCCCAGCATTTT
clone_size: many
j_call: TRBJ1-5
d_call: NA
v_call: TRBV9

cdr3_aa: CASSPGLTDTQYF
cdr3_nt: TGTGCCAGTAGCCCGGGGCTCACAGATACGCAGTATTTT
clone_size: NA
j_call: TRBJ2-3
d_call: NA
v_call: TRBV19

cdr3_aa: CASSHPAQLAGRETQYF
cdr3_nt: TGTGCCAGCAGCCACCCGGCCCAACTAGCGGGAAGAGAGACCCAGTACTTC
clone_size: NA
j_call: TRBJ2-5
d_call: TRBD2
v_call: TRBV7-9

cdr3_aa: CASSKEQLFYGYTF
cdr3_nt: TGTGCCAGCAGCAAAGAGCAGCTTTTTTATGGCTACACCTTC
clone_size: NA
j_call: TRBJ1-2
d_call: NA
v_call: TRBV7-9

cdr3_aa: CASSRGDRPQSGYTF
cdr3_nt: TGTGCCAGCAGCAGGGGGGACAGGCCACAATCCGGCTACACCTTC
clone_size: NA
j_call: TRBJ1-2
d_call: TRBD1
v_call: TRBV5-4

cdr3_aa: CASTPQGSYGYTF
cdr3_nt: TGTGCCAGCACCCCGCAGGGGAGCTATGGCTACACCTTC
clone_size: NA
j_call: TRBJ1-2
d_call: NA
v_call: TRBV6-5

cdr3_aa: CASVGTSVSYEQYF
cdr3_nt: TGTGCCAGCGTCGGGACTAGCGTATCTTACGAGCAGTACTTC
clone_size: NA
j_call: TRBJ2-7
d_call: TRBD2
v_call: TRBV6-6

cdr3_aa: CASHGTGSYEQYF
cdr3_nt: TGTGCCAGCCATGGGACAGGATCCTACGAGCAGTACTTC
clone_size: few
j_call: TRBJ2-7
d_call: TRBD1
v_call: TRBV2

cdr3_aa: CASSMRRGPRFF
cdr3_nt: TGTGCCAGTAGTATGAGGCGGGGACCTCGGTTCTTC
clone_size: once
j_call: TRBJ2-1
d_call: NA
v_call: TRBV19

cdr3_aa: CASSAHPRGLGKQPQHF
cdr3_nt: TGCGCCAGCAGCGCTCATCCGAGGGGCCTCGGTAAACAGCCCCAGCATTTT
clone_size: NA
j_call: TRBJ1-5
d_call: NA
v_call: TRBV5-1

cdr3_aa: CASSESWPGGYEQYF
cdr3_nt: TGTGCCAGCAGTGAATCTTGGCCGGGGGGCTACGAGCAGTACTTC
clone_size: NA
j_call: TRBJ2-7
d_call: TRBD2
v_call: TRBV2

cdr3_aa: CASSLQDNSPLHF
cdr3_nt: TGTGCCAGCAGTTTACAGGATAATTCACCCCTCCACTTT
clone_size: NA
j_call: TRBJ1-6
d_call: NA
v_call: TRBV12-3/TRBV12-4

cdr3_aa: CASSPGASGLRETQYF
cdr3_nt: TGCGCCAGCAGCCCGGGAGCTAGCGGCCTGAGGGAGACCCAGTACTTC
clone_size: NA
j_call: TRBJ2-5
d_call: TRBD2
v_call: TRBV5-1

cdr3_aa: CASSLYGDTEAFF
cdr3_nt: TGCGCCAGCAGCTTGTATGGGGATACTGAAGCTTTCTTT
clone_size: few
j_call: TRBJ1-1
d_call: NA
v_call: TRBV5-1

cdr3_aa: CASSVDSHSGNTIYF
cdr3_nt: TGTGCCAGTAGTGTGGACAGCCACTCTGGAAACACCATATATTTT
clone_size: NA
j_call: TRBJ1-3
d_call: NA
v_call: TRBV19

cdr3_aa: CATSRGGGTPPYNEQFF
cdr3_nt: TGTGCCACCAGCAGAGGCGGCGGGACCCCCCCATACAATGAGCAGTTCTTC
clone_size: NA
j_call: TRBJ2-1
d_call: NA
v_call: TRBV15

cdr3_aa: CASSFSGRISYEQYF
cdr3_nt: TGTGCCAGCAGCTTTAGCGGCAGGATCTCCTACGAGCAGTACTTC
clone_size: NA
j_call: TRBJ2-7
d_call: NA
v_call: TRBV7-2

cdr3_aa: CSGSTERGPVNTEAFF
cdr3_nt: TGCAGCGGGTCGACAGAGAGGGGGCCGGTTAACACTGAAGCTTTCTTT
clone_size: few
j_call: TRBJ1-1
d_call: TRBD1
v_call: TRBV29-1

cdr3_aa: CASSFDFEGEQFF
cdr3_nt: TGCGCCAGCAGCTTTGATTTTGAGGGTGAGCAGTTCTTC
clone_size: NA
j_call: TRBJ2-1
d_call: NA
v_call: TRBV5-1

cdr3_aa: CASSWTGLYEQYF
cdr3_nt: TGTGCCAGCAGTTGGACAGGGTTGTACGAGCAGTACTTC
clone_size: few
j_call: TRBJ2-7
d_call: TRBD1
v_call: TRBV2

cdr3_aa: CASSFEGRTEAFF
cdr3_nt: TGTGCCAGCAGTTTTGAGGGGCGGACTGAAGCTTTCTTT
clone_size: NA
j_call: TRBJ1-1
d_call: NA
v_call: TRBV12-3/TRBV12-4

cdr3_aa: CASSQVSDKGNTIYF
cdr3_nt: TGTGCCAGCAGCCAAGTATCGGACAAAGGAAACACCATATATTTT
clone_size: few
j_call: TRBJ1-3
d_call: NA
v_call: TRBV4-2

cdr3_aa: CASSSDYEQYF
cdr3_nt: TGTGCCAGCAGCTCTGACTACGAGCAGTACTTC
clone_size: NA
j_call: TRBJ2-7
d_call: NA
v_call: TRBV7-9

cdr3_aa: CASSFVTSGREYF
cdr3_nt: TGTGCCAGCAGTTTCGTGACTAGCGGGCGGGAGTACTTC
clone_size: NA
j_call: TRBJ2-7
d_call: TRBD2
v_call: TRBV6-5

cdr3_aa: CASRADNSNQPQHF
cdr3_nt: TGTGCCAGTAGAGCGGACAATAGCAATCAGCCCCAGCATTTT
clone_size: NA
j_call: TRBJ1-5
d_call: NA
v_call: TRBV19

cdr3_aa: CSVEIVPDTQYF
cdr3_nt: TGCAGCGTTGAAATAGTCCCAGATACGCAGTATTTT
clone_size: NA
j_call: TRBJ2-3
d_call: NA
v_call: TRBV29-1

cdr3_aa: CASSDPGQGDTEAFF
cdr3_nt: TGTGCCAGCAGTGACCCGGGACAGGGGGACACTGAAGCTTTCTTT
clone_size: NA
j_call: TRBJ1-1
d_call: TRBD1
v_call: TRBV25-1

cdr3_aa: CASSFGAGGYEQYF
cdr3_nt: TGTGCCAGCAGCTTTGGCGCAGGGGGCTACGAGCAGTACTTC
clone_size: NA
j_call: TRBJ2-7
d_call: TRBD1
v_call: TRBV7-3

cdr3_aa: CASSPGNEGEQFF
cdr3_nt: TGTGCCAGCAGCCCAGGGAATGAGGGTGAGCAGTTCTTC
clone_size: few
j_call: TRBJ2-1
d_call: NA
v_call: TRBV7-3

cdr3_aa: CASSESWAGYTF
cdr3_nt: TGTGCCAGCAGTGAAAGTTGGGCTGGCTACACCTTC
clone_size: NA
j_call: TRBJ1-2
d_call: NA
v_call: TRBV6-1

cdr3_aa: CASSLVALGIGNTIYF
cdr3_nt: TGTGCCAGCAGCTTAGTTGCTCTGGGTATCGGAAACACCATATATTTT
clone_size: NA
j_call: TRBJ1-3
d_call: NA
v_call: TRBV7-9

cdr3_aa: CASSLLGLAAYNEQFF
cdr3_nt: TGTGCCAGCAGCTTACTGGGACTAGCAGCTTACAATGAGCAGTTCTTC
clone_size: NA
j_call: TRBJ2-1
d_call: TRBD2
v_call: TRBV11-3

cdr3_aa: CASSPPGGSAEAFF
cdr3_nt: TGTGCCAGCAGCCCCCCCGGCGGATCTGCTGAAGCTTTCTTT
clone_size: NA
j_call: TRBJ1-1
d_call: NA
v_call: TRBV3-1/TRBV3-2

cdr3_aa: CASSLTSASSVNSYEQYF
cdr3_nt: TGCGCCAGCAGTCTCACTAGCGCGAGCTCCGTTAACTCCTACGAGCAGTACTTC
clone_size: NA
j_call: TRBJ2-7
d_call: TRBD2
v_call: TRBV4-1

cdr3_aa: CASRLFLENEQFF
cdr3_nt: TGTGCCAGCAGGTTATTTTTGGAAAATGAGCAGTTCTTC
clone_size: few
j_call: TRBJ2-1
d_call: NA
v_call: TRBV6-5

cdr3_aa: CASHEGDYGYTF
cdr3_nt: TGTGCCAGCCATGAGGGGGACTATGGCTACACCTTC
clone_size: NA
j_call: TRBJ1-2
d_call: NA
v_call: TRBV5-6